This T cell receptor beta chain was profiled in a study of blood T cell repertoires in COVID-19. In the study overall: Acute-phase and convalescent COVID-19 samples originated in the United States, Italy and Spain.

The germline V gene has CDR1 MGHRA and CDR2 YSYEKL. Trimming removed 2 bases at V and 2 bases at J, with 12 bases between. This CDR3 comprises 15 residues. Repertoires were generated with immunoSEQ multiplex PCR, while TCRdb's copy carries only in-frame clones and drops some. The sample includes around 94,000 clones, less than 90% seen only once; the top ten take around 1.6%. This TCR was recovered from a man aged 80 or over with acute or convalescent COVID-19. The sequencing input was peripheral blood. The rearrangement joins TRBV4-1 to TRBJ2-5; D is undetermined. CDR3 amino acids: CASSQRFTNQETQYF. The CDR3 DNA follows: TGCGCCAGCAGCCAAAGATTTACAAATCAAGAGACCCAGTACTTC.